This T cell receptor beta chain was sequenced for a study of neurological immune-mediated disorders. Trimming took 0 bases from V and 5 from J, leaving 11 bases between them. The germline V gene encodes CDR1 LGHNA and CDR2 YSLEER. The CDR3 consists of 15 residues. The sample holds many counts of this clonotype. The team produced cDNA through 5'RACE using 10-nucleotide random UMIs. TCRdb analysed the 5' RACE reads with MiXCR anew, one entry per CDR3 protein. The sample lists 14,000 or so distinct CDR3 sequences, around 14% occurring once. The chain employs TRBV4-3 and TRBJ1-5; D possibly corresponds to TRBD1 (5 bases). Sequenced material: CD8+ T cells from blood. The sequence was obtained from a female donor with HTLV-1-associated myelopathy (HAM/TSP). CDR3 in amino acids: CASSQDGDAYQPQHF. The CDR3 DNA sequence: TGCGCCAGCAGCCAAGATGGGGACGCGTATCAGCCCCAGCATTTT.